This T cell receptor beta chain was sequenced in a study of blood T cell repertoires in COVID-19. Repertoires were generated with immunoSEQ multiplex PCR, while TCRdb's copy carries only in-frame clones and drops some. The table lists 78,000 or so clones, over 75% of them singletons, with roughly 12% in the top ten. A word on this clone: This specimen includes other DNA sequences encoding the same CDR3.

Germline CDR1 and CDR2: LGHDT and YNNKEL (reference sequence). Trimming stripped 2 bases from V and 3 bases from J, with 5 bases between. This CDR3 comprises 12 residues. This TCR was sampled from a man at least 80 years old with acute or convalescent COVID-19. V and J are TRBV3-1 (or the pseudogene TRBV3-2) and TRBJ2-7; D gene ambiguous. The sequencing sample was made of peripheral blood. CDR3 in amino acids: CASSQRDYEQYF. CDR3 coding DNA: TGTGCCAGCAGCCAAAGAGACTACGAGCAGTACTTC.